The TCR beta chain under discussion was sequenced for a study of regulatory T cells in long-lasting Graves disease. Study results and caveats: Clonotypes that were public and shared totalled about 2,500 in persistent patients versus over 800 in new patients. Persistent Graves' patients showed less TCR diversity than newly diagnosed patients showed.

Concerning this clonotype: The antigen is undetermined.

The TCR beta library used iRepertoire HTBI primers with Arm-PCR amplification of CDR3. TCRdb used MiXCR to reprocess the multiplex PCR reads, holding one entry per CDR3 protein. The repertoire has 400,000 to 600,000 distinct CDR3 sequences, roughly a fifth of them found once; the top ten carry around 7%. CDR1 and CDR2 (germline): MDHEN, SYDVKM. The ends were cut back, 3 bases at V and 4 bases at J, with 14 bases in the middle. There are 15 residues in the CDR3. The sample's time point: persistent/refractory GD, antithyroid drugs over 5 years with positive TRAb. Making the TCR library involved RNA that had been extracted from PBMCs.

This clonotype was obtained from a female donor with Graves disease. Sequencing used peripheral blood mononuclear cells (PBMCs), obtained when the disease was refractory, from a patient treated with antithyroid drugs. The chain is built from TRBV28 and TRBJ2-3; D remains ambiguous. For the CDR3, the DNA is TGTGCCAGCAGTTTGTTTAGCAGGAGCGCAGATACGCAGTATTTT. Its protein product is CASSLFSRSADTQYF.